The 25 T cell receptor beta chains listed next were all sequenced from one sample in a study of blood T cell repertoires in COVID-19. Assay used: immunoSEQ multiplex PCR; TCRdb lists only in-frame clones, some missing. The table lists some 120,000 clones, 90% of them singletons. Sequenced sample: peripheral blood. These receptor sequences come from a man in his fifties or sixties with active COVID-19.

The rearrangement joins TRBV9 to TRBJ2-2, with 8 bases that match TRBD1. The CDR3 runs to 16 residues. CDR1 is SGDLS, CDR2 YYNGEE, per germline. After removal of 4 bases from V and 5 bases from J, the junction contained 10 bases not matched to a gene. In DNA, the CDR3 is TGTGCCAGCAGCAATGGACAGGGTGTTAATACCGGGGAGCTGTTTTTT. Protein: CASSNGQGVNTGELFF. The full variable domain, its missing parts supplied by reference TRBV9 and TRBJ2-2, is DSGVTQTPKHLITATGQRVTLRCSPRSGDLSVYWYQQSLDQGLQFLIQYYNGEERAKGNILERFSAQQFPDLHSELNLSSLELGDSALYFCASSNGQGVNTGELFFGEGSRLTVL.

The chain has TRBV9 and TRBJ2-5; 8 bases line up with TRBD2. The CDR3 has 15 amino acids. V was pared by 4 bases and J by 5 bases, with 10 bases of the junction left unmatched. The germline V gene has CDR1 SGDLS and CDR2 YYNGEE. CDR3: CASSPAGGGQETQYF. DNA of the CDR3: TGTGCCAGCAGCCCAGCCGGGGGGGGGCAGGAGACCCAGTACTTC.

This clone was seen once. In nucleotides, the CDR3 is TGTGCCAGCAGGACGGGGGGGCAATATACGCAGTATTTT. It yields the protein CASRTGGQYTQYF. V and J are TRBV27 and TRBJ2-3; 8 bases fit TRBD2. V shed 6 bases and J 7 bases; nucleotides not matched to a gene: 6. The CDR3 consists of 13 residues. Per germline, CDR1 MNHEY and CDR2 SMNVEV (reference sequence).

The rearrangement joins TRBV5-4 to TRBJ2-1; 7 bases are shared with TRBD2. Germline V gene data show CDR1 as SGHNT and CDR2 as YYREEE (reference sequence). This CDR3 is 17 amino acids long. V lost 5 bases, J lost 0 bases, and 11 bases stayed unmatched. The CDR3 protein is CASSFRTSASSYNEQFF. The DNA for the CDR3 is TGTGCCAGCAGTTTTAGAACTAGCGCAAGCTCCTACAATGAGCAGTTCTTC.

This chain uses TRBV4-2 with TRBJ2-3; 7 nucleotides agree with TRBD2. The germline CDR1 and CDR2 sequences are LGHNA and YNFKEQ. This CDR3 contains 13 residues. V was pared by 8 bases and J by 5 bases, with 7 bases of the junction left unmatched. The CDR3 sequence: CASCRRGGDTQYF. The CDR3 DNA reads TGTGCCAGCTGTCGGCGCGGGGGAGATACGCAGTATTTT.

The V gene is TRBV9, the J gene TRBJ2-2, with 13 bases that match TRBD2. The V gene end was trimmed by 2 bases and the J gene end by 7 bases; junction bases not matched to a gene: 5. This CDR3 region has 16 residues. Germline V lookup: CDR1 SGDLS, CDR2 YYNGEE. The CDR3 bases are TGTGCCAGCAGCGTTACTAGCGGGGGGGCCATCGGGGAGCTGTTTTTT. This encodes CASSVTSGGAIGELFF. The entire variable domain, with the rest obtained from reference TRBV9 and TRBJ2-2, is as follows: DSGVTQTPKHLITATGQRVTLRCSPRSGDLSVYWYQQSLDQGLQFLIQYYNGEERAKGNILERFSAQQFPDLHSELNLSSLELGDSALYFCASSVTSGGAIGELFFGEGSRLTVL.

The chain uses TRBV5-4 and TRBJ1-2; unclear D gene. V shed 4 bases and J shed 3 bases, with 13 bases lying between them. Germline CDR1 SGHNT, CDR2 YYREEE (reference sequence). CDR3 length equals 14 residues. CDR3 residues: CASSAGRSDYGYTF. The CDR3 DNA is TGTGCCAGCAGCGCTGGCCGCTCCGACTATGGCTACACCTTC.

The chain recombines TRBV7-9 with TRBJ1-2; D ambiguous. The V gene's germline CDR1 is SEHNR and CDR2 FQNEAQ (reference sequence). This CDR3 is built from 12 residues. V lost 7 bases, J lost 11 bases, and 17 bases lay in between. CDR3 bases: TGTGCCAGCACCAAAGGAGAGGGAGTGTACACCTTC. Translated, it gives CASTKGEGVYTF.

V usage is TRBV14 and J usage is TRBJ1-2; a weak D match, TRBD1 (5 bases). Deletions cut 0 bases from V and 5 bases from J, with 7 bases between. Per the germline V gene, CDR1 is SGHDN and CDR2 is FVKESK. The CDR3 runs to 13 residues. CDR3 nucleotides: TGTGCCAGCAGCCAAGATCGACAGTATGGCTACACCTTC. Amino acids: CASSQDRQYGYTF.

In its sample, this clone was seen many times. The CDR3 coding sequence is TGTGCCAGCAGTCCCGACAATGAGCAGTTCTTC. Translation: CASSPDNEQFF. The chain employs TRBV2 and TRBJ2-1; D unclear. This CDR3 is 11 amino acids long. Germline V gene data show CDR1 as SNHLY and CDR2 as FYNNEI. With 5 bases removed from V and 5 bases from J, the gap between germline ends came to 4 bases.

This rearrangement joins TRBV5-1 to TRBJ2-2, with D possibly TRBD2 on 6 matching bases. With 6 bases removed from V and 5 bases from J, the gap between germline ends came to 20 bases. This CDR3 has 16 residues. CDR1 is SGHRS, CDR2 YFSETQ, per germline. CDR3 residues: CASTTWGSGGTGELFF. CDR3 DNA sequence: TGCGCCAGCACCACTTGGGGTTCCGGGGGAACCGGGGAGCTGTTTTTT.

CDR3: CASSLERDRALETQYF. CDR3 DNA: TGTGCCAGCAGCTTGGAACGCGACAGAGCCTTAGAGACCCAGTACTTC. The rearrangement joins TRBV5-4 to TRBJ2-5; a weak D match, TRBD1 (5 bases). CDR1 SGHNT and CDR2 YYREEE come from the germline V gene (reference sequence). V dropped 0 bases and J dropped 4 bases, with 16 bases sitting between them. There are 16 residues in the CDR3.

This clone was seen a few times. The chain carries TRBV19 and TRBJ1-4; D is unresolved. V was pared by 5 bases and J by 8 bases, with 15 bases between. The germline CDR1 and CDR2 sequences are LNHDA and SQIVND (reference sequence). CDR3 length equals 14 residues. CDR3 loop: CASSPPELREKLFF. The CDR3 DNA reads TGTGCCAGTAGTCCCCCGGAACTAAGGGAAAAACTGTTTTTT.

This clone occurred once. This chain uses TRBV10-1 with TRBJ2-5; 9 bases map to TRBD1. Germline loops: CDR1 WNHNN, CDR2 SYGVQD (reference sequence). Germline trimming cut 4 bases from V and 5 bases from J; bases unmatched to any gene: 11. The CDR3 sequence is 16 residues long. DNA of the CDR3: TGCGCCAGCAGTGCCTCCTTTGGACAGGGGATGGAGACCCAGTACTTC. Amino acid sequence: CASSASFGQGMETQYF.

The J gene is TRBJ1-5, the V gene TRBV2; tentative D call: TRBD1 (6 bases). Looked up from germline, CDR1 is SNHLY and CDR2 is FYNNEI. V lost 4 bases to trimming and J lost 0 bases, with 16 bases between them. CDR3 length: 17 residues. For the CDR3, the DNA is TGTGCCAGCAGTGGATACAGGGCAGGTTTTAGCAATCAGCCCCAGCATTTT. Translation gives CASSGYRAGFSNQPQHF.

The DNA for the CDR3 is TGTGCCAGCAGTTTCATAGGACTAGGCGTTGAGCAGTTCTTC. Translating it yields CASSFIGLGVEQFF. The chain has TRBV28 and TRBJ2-1; 7 bases align to TRBD2. This CDR3 has 14 residues. Trimming at V came to 3 bases and at J to 9 bases, leaving 8 bases not matched to a gene. The germline gives CDR1 MDHEN, CDR2 SYDVKM.

The chain has TRBV29-1 and TRBJ2-7; D gene uncertain. Germline lookup yields CDR1 SQVTM and CDR2 ANQGSEA. The CDR3 runs 12 residues. V was shortened by 6 bases and J by 6 bases, with 15 bases between the two germline ends. CDR3 sequence (DNA): TGCAGCGTATGGAATTCGGCAGGCGAGCAGTACTTC. Protein product: CSVWNSAGEQYF.

V gene TRBV3-1 (or the pseudogene TRBV3-2) combines with J gene TRBJ2-7, with 9 positions matching TRBD2. The length of the CDR3 is 14 residues. Germline assignment: CDR1 LGHDT and CDR2 YNNKEL (reference sequence). V lost 1 base to trimming and J lost 5 bases; unmatched junction nucleotides: 3. CDR3: CASSQGLAEDEQYV. As DNA, the CDR3 is TGTGCCAGCAGCCAAGGACTAGCGGAAGACGAGCAGTACGTC.

Comments on this clone: Other DNA sequences from this sample encode an identical CDR3 as well. V usage is TRBV24-1 and J usage is TRBJ2-3; no clear D gene. In germline, CDR1 is KGHDR, CDR2 SFDVKD. The CDR3 runs 13 residues. With 5 bases removed from V and 1 base from J, the gap between germline ends came to 6 bases. The CDR3 DNA follows: TGTGCCACCAGTGTAGGAGGCACAGATACGCAGTATTTT. It is translated as CATSVGGTDTQYF.

CDR3 loop: CASRAGGGNTIYF. The CDR3 nucleotides are TGTGCCAGCAGGGCAGGGGGAGGAAACACCATATATTTT. This rearrangement joins TRBV12-3 or TRBV12-4 to TRBJ1-3, with 7 bases fitting TRBD1. Trimming at V came to 6 bases and at J to 4 bases, leaving 3 bases not matched to a gene. This CDR3 has 13 amino acids.

The chain uses TRBV2 and TRBJ1-2; 8 nucleotides agree with TRBD1. Looked up from germline, CDR1 is SNHLY and CDR2 is FYNNEI. The CDR3 is made up of 13 amino acids. Trimming cost V 6 bases and J 3 bases; bases outside gene matches: 3. The chain's CDR3 is CASSLQGDYGYTF. CDR3 DNA: TGTGCCAGCAGCCTACAGGGGGACTATGGCTACACCTTC.

The rearrangement uses TRBV6-5 and TRBJ1-1, with 12 bases lining up with TRBD1. The CDR3 runs to 15 residues. Germline CDR1 reads MNHEY; CDR2 reads SVGAGI. Losses at the gene ends were 4 bases for V and 3 bases for J; bases not matched to a gene: 3. Here the CDR3 DNA reads TGTGCCAGCAGTTTCCGGGACAGGGGGCACACTGAAGCTTTCTTT. Encoded protein: CASSFRDRGHTEAFF.

The chain carries TRBV12-5 and TRBJ2-2; D might be TRBD2 (6 bases). V lost 6 bases and J 5 bases, leaving 13 bases between the germline ends. CDR1 LGHNT and CDR2 FRNRAP come from the germline V gene. The CDR3 is 14 residues long. CDR3 in amino acids: CASGMEGQTGELFF. The CDR3 DNA is TGTGCTAGTGGCATGGAGGGGCAAACCGGGGAGCTGTTTTTT.

The rearrangement uses TRBV18 and TRBJ2-1; 7 bases map to TRBD1. CDR1 and CDR2 from the germline V gene are KGHSH and LQKENI. V lost 8 bases and J lost 6; bases outside the gene matches: 13. This CDR3 spans 15 amino acids. CDR3 sequence (DNA): TGTGCCAGCGCACAACAGGGGTCGGCGTTCAATGAGCAGTTCTTC. Protein product: CASAQQGSAFNEQFF. Looking up the rest from reference TRBV18 and TRBJ2-1 gives the full variable domain: NAGVMQNPRHLVRRRGQEARLRCSPMKGHSHVYWYRQLPEEGLKFMVYLQKENIIDESGMPKERFSAEFPKEGPSILRIQQVVRGDSAAYFCASAQQGSAFNEQFFGPGTRLTVL.

The chain is built from TRBV20-1 and TRBJ1-1; the D is unclear. V was trimmed by 1 base and J by 9 bases, leaving 9 bases between them. The CDR3 loop spans 11 amino acids. Germline loops: CDR1 DFQATT, CDR2 SNEGSKA (reference sequence). In nucleotides, the CDR3 is TGCAGTGCTAGAGGGGGAGCTCAAGCTTTCTTT. This encodes CSARGGAQAFF.